The 20 T cell receptor beta chains below come from one sample, sequenced in a study of radiation and T cells in renal cell carcinoma. The table came from immunoSEQ multiplex PCR; TCRdb's copy has only in-frame clones and leaves some out. The sample consists of about 120,000 clones, 81% of them appearing once. Stated time point: blood 2 weeks post-SBRT. The treatment denotes: 15 Gy SBRT to primary tumor, nephrectomy 4 weeks later. Source: blood, taken from a patient whose treatment included radiotherapy and nephrectomy. The receptors were gathered from a man aged 45-60 years with renal cell carcinoma.

The genes are TRBV11-3 and TRBJ2-1, with 7 bases fitting TRBD1. CDR3 length: 15 amino acids. Germline assignment: CDR1 SGHNT and CDR2 YENEEA. The junction had 8 bases not matched to a gene; V was cut back by 5 bases and J by 4 bases. CDR3 nucleotides: TGTGCCAGCAGCCGAACCGGGACAGCTTACAATGAGCAGTTCTTC. The encoded protein is CASSRTGTAYNEQFF.

V is TRBV6-5 and J is TRBJ2-3; D tentatively fits TRBD1 or TRBD2 (5 bases each). The CDR3 totals 16 residues. Per the germline V gene, CDR1 is MNHEY and CDR2 is SVGAGI. V lost 0 bases to trimming and J lost 1 base, with 11 bases between them. The CDR3 loop reads CASSYSYGGGTDTQYF. The CDR3 region has the DNA TGTGCCAGCAGTTACTCGTATGGGGGTGGCACAGATACGCAGTATTTT.

This chain connects TRBV7-9 to TRBJ1-4, with TRBD1 as a possible D gene (5 bases). Germline assignment: CDR1 SEHNR and CDR2 FQNEAQ (reference sequence). Trimming stripped 1 base from V and 8 bases from J, with 14 bases between. The CDR3 extends over 15 amino acids. This CDR3 is CASSLGRAGGEKLFF. As DNA, the CDR3 is TGTGCCAGCAGCTTAGGCAGGGCCGGAGGGGAAAAACTGTTTTTT.

The chain joins TRBV29-1 to TRBJ2-3, with D perhaps TRBD1 (6 bases). V dropped 6 bases and J dropped 3 bases, with 16 bases sitting between them. Germline assignment: CDR1 SQVTM and CDR2 ANQGSEA. The CDR3 consists of 14 residues. Here the CDR3 DNA reads TGCAGCGTCCACATCCGGGACAAAACAGATACGCAGTATTTT. As protein: CSVHIRDKTDTQYF.

The genes are TRBV28 and TRBJ1-2; TRBD1 matches at 7 bases. Germline V gene sequence: CDR1 MDHEN, CDR2 SYDVKM. The CDR3 has 17 residues. V was pared by 3 bases and J by 1 base, with 11 bases of the junction left unmatched. The CDR3 is CASSLGLQGGYNYGYTF. The CDR3, as DNA: TGTGCCAGCAGTTTGGGGTTGCAGGGGGGCTATAACTATGGCTACACCTTC.

The V and J genes are TRBV6-6 and TRBJ1-1, with D tentatively TRBD1 (5 bases). The V gene lost 0 bases and the J gene lost 11 bases, with 10 bases spanning the gap. The CDR3 sequence is 12 residues long. Germline CDR1 reads MNHNY; CDR2 reads SVGAGI (reference sequence). The CDR3 loop reads CASSYSEGLAFF. The CDR3 DNA follows: TGTGCCAGCAGTTACTCGGAGGGGCTGGCTTTCTTT.

CDR3 protein: CASSANPDDRGRTEAFF. The CDR3 bases are TGTGCCAGCAGCGCGAACCCCGATGACAGGGGACGCACTGAAGCTTTCTTT. The chain has TRBV9 and TRBJ1-1, with TRBD1 matching over 8 bases. This CDR3 has 17 residues. V was pared by 3 bases and J by 4 bases, with 14 bases of the junction left unmatched. Germline V gene lookup returns CDR1 SGDLS and CDR2 YYNGEE.

Notes on this clone: With only one base between it and a far larger clone, this is likely a read error. This chain links TRBV5-6 with TRBJ1-1, with D maybe TRBD1 (5 bases). Germline assignment: CDR1 SGHDT and CDR2 YYEEEE. This CDR3 spans 15 amino acids. V was clipped by 2 bases and J by 2 bases, with 13 bases between them. Written as DNA, the CDR3 is TGTGCCAGCAGCTTAAGGGGCGAGGGAAACACTGAAGCTTTCTTT. Its protein product is CASSLRGEGNTEAFF.

This clone has only a few counts. The chain couples TRBV11-2 to TRBJ2-1, with 9 bases that match TRBD1. This CDR3 is 13 amino acids long. Germline trimming cut 3 bases from V and 15 bases from J; bases unmatched to any gene: 9. Germline CDR1 and CDR2: SGHAT and FQNNGV. As DNA, the CDR3 is TGTGCCAGCAGCTTGTTCCCCGCGGGACAGGGGTTCTTC. Its translation is CASSLFPAGQGFF.

The genes are TRBV29-1 and TRBJ2-7, with 8 bases aligning to TRBD1. After removal of 4 bases from V and 0 bases from J, the junction contained 5 bases not matched to a gene. Looked up from germline, CDR1 is SQVTM and CDR2 is ANQGSEA. This CDR3 is 14 amino acids long. The CDR3, as DNA: TGCAGCGTTGCCGATACAGGGGGCTCCTACGAGCAGTACTTC. It codes for CSVADTGGSYEQYF.

The V call is TRBV5-1, the J call TRBJ2-1; a possible D gene is TRBD2 (5 bases). The length of the CDR3 is 15 residues. From germline, CDR1 is SGHRS and CDR2 YFSETQ. The ends were cut back, 0 bases at V and 5 bases at J, with 12 bases in the middle. CDR3 sequence: CASSLGVSANNEQFF. CDR3 nucleotides: TGCGCCAGCAGCTTGGGTGTTAGCGCGAACAATGAGCAGTTCTTC.

V is TRBV2 and J is TRBJ1-2, with a tentative D call TRBD1 (5 bases). V lost 5 bases to trimming and J lost 14 bases, with 15 bases between them. Germline loops: CDR1 SNHLY, CDR2 FYNNEI. The CDR3 is 11 amino acids. CDR3 in amino acids: CASSLRQGRTF. The CDR3 nucleotides are TGTGCCAGCAGTCTCCGGCAGGGCCGGACCTTC.

The gene calls are TRBV6-1 and TRBJ2-3, with 7 positions matching TRBD2. CDR1 MNHNS and CDR2 SASEGT come from the germline V gene. CDR3 length: 14 residues. V lost 4 bases and J lost 2; bases outside the gene matches: 3. The CDR3 loop is CASSVTSNTDTQYF. The CDR3, as DNA: TGTGCCAGCAGTGTGACTAGCAACACAGATACGCAGTATTTT.

V gene TRBV18 combines with J gene TRBJ2-4; tentative D call: TRBD1 (7 bases). The CDR3 has 14 amino acids. V lost 4 bases and J lost 7, with 14 bases in between. CDR1 and CDR2 (germline): KGHSH, LQKENI. CDR3 sequence reads: CASSRDRAGNIQYF. In DNA, the CDR3 is TGTGCCAGCTCACGAGACAGGGCGGGGAACATTCAGTACTTC.

This clone was observed a few times. J is TRBJ2-6 and V is TRBV29-1, with D tentatively TRBD2 (6 bases). This CDR3 region has 14 residues. Trimming cost V 5 bases and J 4 bases, with 12 bases left between them. The germline gives CDR1 SQVTM, CDR2 ANQGSEA. CDR3 in amino acids: CSVPGGPGANVLTF. CDR3 DNA: TGCAGCGTTCCCGGGGGTCCAGGGGCCAACGTCCTGACTTTC.

The chain has TRBV2 and TRBJ2-4; the D gene could be TRBD1 or TRBD2 (5 bases each). Trimming stripped 6 bases from V and 8 bases from J, with 17 bases between. The CDR3 is 14 amino acids. Per germline, CDR1 SNHLY and CDR2 FYNNEI. The CDR3 DNA follows: TGTGCCAGCAGCCGGGGCCTCAGGTCGGACATTCAGTACTTC. Protein product: CASSRGLRSDIQYF.

As for this clone: The junction differs from germline at one of its ends, possibly a read error. The V and J genes are TRBV27 and TRBJ2-3; D perhaps matches TRBD1 (6 bases). Germline V CDR1 and CDR2: MNHEY, SMNVEV (reference sequence). The CDR3 is 12 amino acids. The CDR3 loop is CASSLIWGQVVF. DNA for the CDR3: TGTGCCAGCAGTTTAATCTGGGGGCAGGTGGTTTTT.

This chain joins TRBV29-1 and TRBJ2-7; D gene unclear. The CDR3 consists of 13 residues. The germline V gene encodes CDR1 SQVTM and CDR2 ANQGSEA. V was clipped by 3 bases and J by 3 bases, with 12 bases between them. The CDR3 loop is CSVDLGPNYEQYF. The DNA of the CDR3 is TGCAGCGTTGATTTGGGCCCAAACTACGAGCAGTACTTC.

This clone was recorded only once. CDR3 residues: CASSTGTSGYEQYF. CDR3 in DNA: TGTGCCAGCAGTACCGGGACTAGCGGCTACGAGCAGTACTTC. The J gene is TRBJ2-7, the V gene TRBV5-6, with TRBD2 matching over 11 bases. The CDR3 is 14 residues long. J lost 3 bases, V lost 5 bases, and 4 bases had no gene match. Germline loops: CDR1 SGHDT, CDR2 YYEEEE.

The J gene is TRBJ2-1, the V gene TRBV29-1; 9 positions agree with TRBD1. J was trimmed by 6 bases and V by 8 bases; bases with no gene match: 8. The V gene's germline CDR1 is SQVTM and CDR2 ANQGSEA. This CDR3 contains 13 residues. CDR3 bases: TGCAGCACCCGGGACAGGGAAGCCAATGAGCAGTTCTTC. Amino acids: CSTRDREANEQFF.